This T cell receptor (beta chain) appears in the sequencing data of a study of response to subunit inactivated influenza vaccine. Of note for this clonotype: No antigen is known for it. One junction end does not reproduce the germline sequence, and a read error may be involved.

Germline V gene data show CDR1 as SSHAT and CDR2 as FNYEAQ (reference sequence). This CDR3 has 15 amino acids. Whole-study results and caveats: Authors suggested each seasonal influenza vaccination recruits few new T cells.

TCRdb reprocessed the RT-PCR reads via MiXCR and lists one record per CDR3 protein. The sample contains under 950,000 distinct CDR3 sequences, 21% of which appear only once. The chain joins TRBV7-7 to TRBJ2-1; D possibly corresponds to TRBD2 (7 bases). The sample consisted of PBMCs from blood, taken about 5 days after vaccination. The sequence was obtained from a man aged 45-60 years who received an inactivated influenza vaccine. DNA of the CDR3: TGTGCTAGCAGCTTGGGGGGGGGGGCGTGGAATGAGCAGTTCTTC. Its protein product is CASSLGGGAWNEQFF.